This entry lists 2 T cell receptor beta chains sequenced from one sample in a study of HIV-infected patients and healthy controls (dated by TCRdb to the mid-2010s). Libraries were made using 5' RACE. The sequencing machine was an Illumina MiSeq. SuperScript III was used to reverse transcribe 500 ng RNA with primers targeting the alpha and beta constant regions. Alpha and beta chain libraries were generated separately via chain-specific third strand synthesis with multiplexing indices. TCRdb reanalyzed the raw reads on its own, using fastp at Q25 for trimming and MiXCR for clone calling, and kept in-frame beta chains. Each entry is one CDR3 protein sequence, shown with its most common DNA and genes. Recorded for this sample are 13,000 or so distinct CDR3 sequences; approximately 11% of them occurred a single time. Roughly 6% of the sample is taken by the ten largest. Since whole blood was used without any cell fractionation, the repertoire reflected all peripheral T cells in unsorted form.

Sequenced sample: blood. The receptor set was obtained from an adult in good health.

This clonotype was seen ten or more times. This chain joins TRBV3-1 and TRBJ2-1, with a tentative D call TRBD2 (6 bases). The V gene's germline CDR1 is LGHDT and CDR2 YNNKEL (reference sequence). The CDR3 runs 14 residues. V lost 3 bases and J lost 7, with 13 bases in between. The CDR3 region is CASSHGTGRNEQFF. CDR3 coding DNA: TGTGCCAGCAGCCATGGGACTGGACGGAATGAGCAGTTCTTC.

The V and J genes are TRBV27 and TRBJ1-6, with 8 bases matching TRBD1. Germline CDR1 is MNHEY and CDR2 is SMNVEV (reference sequence). The CDR3 contains 16 residues. The trim removed 6 bases at V and 4 bases at J, leaving 8 bases unmatched. The CDR3: CASSQSRQGYNSPLHF. In DNA form, the CDR3 reads TGTGCCAGCAGCCAATCCCGACAGGGGTATAATTCACCCCTCCACTTT.